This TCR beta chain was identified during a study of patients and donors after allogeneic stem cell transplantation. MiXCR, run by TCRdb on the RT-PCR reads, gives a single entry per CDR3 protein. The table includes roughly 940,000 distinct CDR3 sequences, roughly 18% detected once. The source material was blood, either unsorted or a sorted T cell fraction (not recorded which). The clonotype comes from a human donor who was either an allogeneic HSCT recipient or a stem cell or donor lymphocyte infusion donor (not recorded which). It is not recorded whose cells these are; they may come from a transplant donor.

CDR3 in amino acids: CASSSPSGRTYNEQFF. The CDR3 DNA reads as TGTGCCAGCTCGTCGCCTAGCGGGAGGACCTACAATGAGCAGTTCTTC. V and J are TRBV7-9 and TRBJ2-1; 11 bases are a match to TRBD2. This CDR3 is 16 amino acids long. Germline V gene lookup returns CDR1 SEHNR and CDR2 FQNEAQ (reference sequence). Losses at the gene ends were 8 bases for V and 2 bases for J; bases not matched to a gene: 8.